This T cell receptor (beta chain) emerged from a study of T cell repertoires in cytomegalovirus infection. TCRdb re-derived calls from the reads in MiXCR, one entry per CDR3 protein. The table shows over 50,000 distinct CDR3 sequences, with 20% to 25% occurring only once. This clonotype appeared a few times. Its antigen remains unidentified. This CDR3 spans 15 amino acids. V gave up 7 bases and J gave up 4 bases; unmatched junction bases: 12. Germline V CDR1 and CDR2: MNHNS, SASEGT. The chain couples TRBV6-1 to TRBJ2-5, with TRBD2 matching over 7 bases. This clonotype was sampled from a human donor in good health (CMV status not recorded). Some clones in this sample may be carry-over from other donors' samples. Sequenced here: CD8+ T cells from cultured PBMCs, sampled from culture after CMV antigen stimulation. DNA for the CDR3: TGTGCCAGCACCGCTCTGCGGGGGATGGCAGAGACCCAGTACTTC. This sequence encodes CASTALRGMAETQYF.